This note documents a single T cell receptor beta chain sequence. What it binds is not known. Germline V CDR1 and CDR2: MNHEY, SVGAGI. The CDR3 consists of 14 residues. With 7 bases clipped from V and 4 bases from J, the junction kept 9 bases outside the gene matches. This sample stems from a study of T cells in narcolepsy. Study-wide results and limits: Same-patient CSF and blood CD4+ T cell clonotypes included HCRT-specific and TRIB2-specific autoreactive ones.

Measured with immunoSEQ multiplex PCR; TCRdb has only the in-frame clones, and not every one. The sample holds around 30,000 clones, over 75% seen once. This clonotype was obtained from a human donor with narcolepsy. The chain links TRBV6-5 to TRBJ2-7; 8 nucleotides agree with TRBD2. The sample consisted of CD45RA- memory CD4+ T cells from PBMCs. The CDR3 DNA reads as TGTGCCAGCACGTCCCCGGGAGGGCCGTACGAGCAGTACTTC. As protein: CASTSPGGPYEQYF.